The clone carrying this T cell receptor beta chain has more than one count but fewer than ten. The data belong to a study of identical twins. V was clipped by 2 bases and J by 5 bases, with 14 bases between them. The CDR3 contains 15 residues. Germline V lookup: CDR1 SGHRS, CDR2 YFSETQ. TCRdb independently ran MiXCR on the 5' RACE reads; one entry per CDR3 protein. The data contain 1.5 million to 2 million distinct CDR3 sequences, less than 40% of them singletons. The rearrangement uses TRBV5-1 and TRBJ1-5; a possible D gene is TRBD1 (6 bases). Sequenced material: cord blood. The receptor was derived from a newborn girl in good health. The CDR3 reads CASSLLGGRDQPQHF. In DNA form, the CDR3 reads TGCGCCAGCAGCTTACTGGGGGGGCGCGATCAGCCCCAGCATTTT.